One T cell receptor beta chain is described in this entry. Antigen unknown. The CDR3 contains 15 residues. From germline, CDR1 is SGHAT and CDR2 FQNNGV. V lost 1 base to trimming and J lost 1 base; unmatched junction nucleotides: 2. The record originates from a study of cytomegalovirus exposure and HLA in healthy donors. Study at large: The 130 or so validation repertoires used a platform that matched the one used for the approximately 670 first-cohort repertoires, as a later analysis reported. Study-wide results and limits: Generally TCR sequences proved uncommon, though certain public TCRs appeared in numerous donors. Some TCR beta chains (about 170 of them) were listed as cytomegalovirus-associated. In the roughly 120 validation repertoires, around 95% of cluster scores exceeded 0, per a later analysis.

Measured with immunoSEQ multiplex PCR; TCRdb has only the in-frame clones, and not every one. The table has roughly 150,000 clones, 85% to 90% seen once. Sequenced sample: PBMCs. The rearrangement links TRBV11-2 to TRBJ2-3; 7 bases match TRBD2. The clonotype was recovered from a man aged 18 to 30 in good health and CMV-seronegative. CDR3 protein: CASSLVGGGTDTQYF. The CDR3 region has the DNA TGTGCCAGCAGCTTAGTGGGAGGGGGCACAGATACGCAGTATTTT.